This T cell receptor beta chain was recovered during a study of T cell responses to AZD1222 COVID-19 vaccine. General observations from the study: Regions 160-218 and 743-854 dominated among vaccine-associated CD4 TCRs spanning spike. Sampled repertoires all dated from after the peak T cell response.

Points on this clone: The target antigen is unknown.

Assay used: immunoSEQ multiplex PCR; TCRdb lists only in-frame clones, some missing. Of around 270,000 clones in the sample, roughly 93% are singletons; the top ten hold around 0.5%. The material sequenced was peripheral blood, taken 28 days after the second AZD1222 dose. The receptor comes from an adult who received the AZD1222 COVID-19 vaccine.

The chain's CDR3 is CASSFHGVKAGVEEQYF. In DNA, the CDR3 is TGTGCCAGCAGTTTCCATGGGGTGAAAGCGGGAGTTGAGGAGCAGTACTTC. V is TRBV27 and J is TRBJ2-7; 8 bases are shared with TRBD2. This CDR3 contains 17 residues. Germline V gene lookup returns CDR1 MNHEY and CDR2 SMNVEV (reference sequence). With 3 bases clipped from V and 7 bases from J, the junction kept 17 bases outside the gene matches.